These 30 T cell receptor beta chains originate from one sample sequenced in a study of blood T cell repertoires in COVID-19. The protocol was immunoSEQ multiplex PCR, while the TCRdb copy is restricted to in-frame clones and leaves out a portion. This sample has approximately 380,000 clones, with more than 85% found just once. What was sequenced was PBMCs or T cells enriched from blood (not recorded which). The receptors were sampled from a woman aged 40-49 years who had been exposed to COVID-19.

This chain connects TRBV18 to TRBJ1-6; 9 bases align to TRBD1. The V and J ends lost 2 bases and 6 bases, in that order; junction bases with no gene match: 5. The CDR3 sequence is 16 residues long. Germline V gene lookup returns CDR1 KGHSH and CDR2 LQKENI. The CDR3 spells CASSPSTGQGNSPLHF. The CDR3 nucleotides are TGTGCCAGCTCACCATCCACGGGACAGGGTAATTCACCCCTCCACTTT.

V and J are TRBV5-1 and TRBJ2-6, with 9 bases identical to TRBD1. Trimming at V came to 2 bases and at J to 0 bases, leaving 3 bases not matched to a gene. This CDR3 is built from 17 residues. Germline CDR1 is SGHRS and CDR2 is YFSETQ. The CDR3, as DNA: TGCGCCAGCAGCTTTGGGACAGGGATCTCTGGGGCCAACGTCCTGACTTTC. It codes for CASSFGTGISGANVLTF.

The chain uses TRBV11-2 and TRBJ2-2; 12 bases map to TRBD2. V shed 1 base and J 2 bases; nucleotides not matched to a gene: 2. In germline, CDR1 is SGHAT, CDR2 FQNNGV. The CDR3 covers 17 residues. CDR3 nucleotide sequence: TGTGCCAGCAGCTTAGGGACTAGCGGGGCCAACACCGGGGAGCTGTTTTTT. Protein product: CASSLGTSGANTGELFF.

The V and J genes are TRBV6-2 or TRBV6-3 and TRBJ1-2; D remains ambiguous. The CDR3 consists of 13 residues. V lost 2 bases to trimming and J lost 7 bases, with 11 bases between them. Germline V gene data show CDR1 as MNHEY and CDR2 as SVGEGT. Here the CDR3 reads CASSYGLVSGYTF. The CDR3 nucleotides are TGTGCCAGCAGTTACGGACTGGTGAGTGGCTACACCTTC.

This chain connects TRBV18 to TRBJ2-7; 12 bases align to TRBD2. The trim removed 5 bases at V and 3 bases at J, leaving 2 bases unmatched. This CDR3 has 14 amino acids. Germline V CDR1 and CDR2: KGHSH, LQKENI. CDR3 sequence: CASSRTSGDYEQYF. In nucleotides, the CDR3 is TGTGCCAGCTCAAGGACTAGCGGGGACTACGAGCAGTACTTC.

This clone was seen just once. J is TRBJ1-2 and V is TRBV28; TRBD1 might be the D (6 bases). The CDR3 totals 14 residues. CDR1 is MDHEN, CDR2 SYDVKM, per germline. With 6 bases removed from V and 8 bases from J, the gap between germline ends came to 19 bases. CDR3 residues: CASSPRQVFRGYTF. The CDR3, as DNA: TGTGCCAGCAGCCCAAGACAGGTGTTCCGGGGCTACACCTTC.

The chain employs TRBV18 and TRBJ1-1, with D maybe TRBD1 (5 bases). This CDR3 has 15 amino acids. Trimming cost V 3 bases and J 5 bases, with 16 bases left between them. The germline V gene encodes CDR1 KGHSH and CDR2 LQKENI. CDR3 in amino acids: CASSPRGGERTEAFF. Here the CDR3 DNA reads TGTGCCAGCTCACCGCGGGGAGGGGAGCGTACTGAAGCTTTCTTT.

The chain employs TRBV30 and TRBJ1-6; D possibly corresponds to TRBD1 (6 bases). Trimming left V 0 bases short and J 7 bases short, with 13 bases between. Germline CDR1 and CDR2: GTSNPN and SVGIG (reference sequence). The CDR3 is 15 residues long. Written as DNA, the CDR3 is TGTGCCTGGAGTGTAACAGGGATTCGGAATTCACCCCTCCACTTT. It specifies CAWSVTGIRNSPLHF.

V usage is TRBV14 and J usage is TRBJ1-2; 8 nucleotides line up with TRBD1. CDR1 is SGHDN and CDR2 is FVKESK in the germline V gene. The V and J ends lost 1 base and 7 bases, in that order; junction bases with no gene match: 5. This CDR3 comprises 14 residues. The CDR3 is CASSQGTGLSGYTF. The CDR3 DNA reads TGTGCCAGCAGCCAAGGGACAGGGCTTTCTGGCTACACCTTC.

The chain employs TRBV10-3 and TRBJ2-7; possibly TRBD1 for D (5 bases). There are 11 residues in the CDR3. CDR1 and CDR2 (germline): ENHRY, SYGVKD. Deletions cut 8 bases from V and 2 bases from J, with 7 bases between. The CDR3 region is CAIGAAYEQYF. The CDR3 nucleotides are TGTGCCATCGGGGCTGCCTACGAGCAGTACTTC.

The V and J genes are TRBV2 and TRBJ2-3; TRBD2 matches 12 bases. The CDR3 is 16 residues long. Germline-derived CDR1 and CDR2 are SNHLY and FYNNEI. The V gene end was trimmed by 6 bases and the J gene end by 2 bases; junction bases not matched to a gene: 6. CDR3 protein: CASRELAGGLTDTQYF. The CDR3 bases are TGTGCCAGCAGGGAACTAGCGGGGGGCCTCACAGATACGCAGTATTTT.

CDR3 nucleotide sequence: TGCAGCGTTGACCGGACAGGGATGGTAGGGGAGACCCAGTACTTC. Translated, it gives CSVDRTGMVGETQYF. The chain carries TRBV29-1 and TRBJ2-5; 8 bases align to TRBD1. V lost 3 bases, J lost 5 bases, and 11 bases stayed unmatched. The germline V gene has CDR1 SQVTM and CDR2 ANQGSEA. This CDR3 comprises 15 residues.

The CDR3 sequence: CASRATGGYGYTF. CDR3 bases: TGTGCCAGCCGGGCAACAGGGGGGTATGGCTACACCTTC. The chain carries TRBV3-1 (or the pseudogene TRBV3-2) and TRBJ1-2, with TRBD1 identical over 8 bases. Germline CDR1 LGHDT, CDR2 YNNKEL (reference sequence). The V and J ends lost 8 bases and 5 bases, in that order; junction bases with no gene match: 7. The CDR3 spans 13 residues.

V is TRBV5-6 and J is TRBJ1-2; perhaps TRBD1 as D (5 bases). CDR1 and CDR2 from the germline V gene are SGHDT and YYEEEE. CDR3 size: 16 residues. With 1 base removed from V and 2 bases from J, the gap between germline ends came to 15 bases. In nucleotides, the CDR3 is TGTGCCAGCAGCTTGCTTTCCCGGGACTCGAACTATGGCTACACCTTC. This encodes CASSLLSRDSNYGYTF.

In its sample, this clone was seen once. The chain couples TRBV20-1 to TRBJ2-2; TRBD2 matches 7 bases. The germline CDR1 and CDR2 sequences are DFQATT and SNEGSKA (reference sequence). V shed 3 bases, J shed 7 bases, and the junction held 11 bases outside the gene matches. CDR3 size: 15 residues. The CDR3 protein is CSASISPGGGGELFF. The CDR3 nucleotides are TGCAGTGCTAGTATCTCCCCGGGGGGTGGCGGGGAGCTGTTTTTT.

The chain employs TRBV14 and TRBJ1-6; D is perhaps TRBD1 (5 bases). V was shortened by 0 bases and J by 10 bases, with 16 bases between the two germline ends. The CDR3 has 16 amino acids. CDR1 SGHDN and CDR2 FVKESK come from the germline V gene. CDR3 sequence (DNA): TGTGCCAGCAGCCAAGATTTGGGGGGTTCGAGCTCACCCCTCCACTTT. Translated: CASSQDLGGSSSPLHF.

For the CDR3, the DNA is TGTGCCAGCAGCTTAAGTCCTAGCGGGGGAACAGATACGCAGTATTTT. Translating gives CASSLSPSGGTDTQYF. This sequence joins TRBV7-3 and TRBJ2-3; 10 nucleotides match TRBD2. The CDR3 totals 16 residues. Per the germline V gene, CDR1 is SGHTA and CDR2 is FQGTGA. V dropped 1 base and J dropped 3; count of bases not matched to a gene: 4.

The chain is built from TRBV2 and TRBJ1-1; D may be TRBD1 (6 bases). V dropped 7 bases and J dropped 1 base, with 10 bases sitting between them. From germline, CDR1 is SNHLY and CDR2 FYNNEI. This CDR3 region has 13 residues. In DNA, the CDR3 is TGTGCCAGCATAGTCAGGGGGAACACTGAAGCTTTCTTT. Protein product: CASIVRGNTEAFF.

J is TRBJ2-5 and V is TRBV7-6; D remains unclear. This CDR3 has 15 residues. Trimming cost V 8 bases and J 5 bases, with 21 bases left between them. CDR1 is SGHVS and CDR2 is FNYEAQ in the germline V gene. The CDR3 region is CASGSSARFSETQYF. CDR3 nucleotide sequence: TGTGCCAGCGGCTCTTCGGCTAGATTTTCCGAGACCCAGTACTTC.

The chain is built from TRBV21-1 and TRBJ2-7; the table's D call, TRBD1, has no DNA check behind it. TRBV21-1 is listed as a pseudogene. This CDR3 has 15 amino acids. CDR3 DNA sequence: TGTGCCAGCAGCAAAGGGACAGCCGTTCACTACGAGCAGTACTTC. It yields the protein CASSKGTAVHYEQYF.

The rearrangement uses TRBV7-9 and TRBJ1-4; maybe TRBD1 (5 bases). From germline, CDR1 is SEHNR and CDR2 FQNEAQ (reference sequence). This CDR3 is built from 13 residues. V was shortened by 5 bases and J by 8 bases, with 12 bases between the two germline ends. The CDR3 region is CASSRGGREKLFF. Here the CDR3 DNA reads TGTGCCAGCAGCAGGGGCGGCAGAGAAAAACTGTTTTTT. The variable domain in full, completed from reference TRBV7-9 and TRBJ1-4, reads DTGVSQNPRHKITKRGQNVTFRCDPISEHNRLYWYRQTLGQGPEFLTYFQNEAQLEKSRLLSDRFSAERPKGSFSTLEIQRTEQGDSAMYLCASSRGGREKLFFGSGTQLSVL.

The chain combines TRBV28 with TRBJ1-2; tentative D call: TRBD1 (5 bases). Germline lookup yields CDR1 MDHEN and CDR2 SYDVKM. V shed 3 bases and J shed 3 bases, with 14 bases lying between them. This CDR3 comprises 15 residues. In DNA, the CDR3 is TGTGCCAGCAGTTTGGTAGGGCCGGGGGACTATGGCTACACCTTC. This codes for CASSLVGPGDYGYTF.

This chain uses TRBV7-9 with TRBJ2-1; unclear D gene. The CDR3 is made up of 12 amino acids. Germline V lookup: CDR1 SEHNR, CDR2 FQNEAQ (reference sequence). With 2 bases removed from V and 7 bases from J, the gap between germline ends came to 6 bases. The CDR3 nucleotides are TGTGCCAGCAGCTTAATTGCGAATGAGCAGTTCTTC. It specifies CASSLIANEQFF.

This sequence joins TRBV6-5 and TRBJ1-1; maybe TRBD1 (6 bases). From germline, CDR1 is MNHEY and CDR2 SVGAGI. With 6 bases removed from V and 7 bases from J, the gap between germline ends came to 21 bases. The CDR3 runs 15 residues. The CDR3 region is CASSRGSSGAGEAFF. CDR3 DNA: TGTGCCAGCAGCAGGGGTTCATCAGGGGCTGGTGAAGCTTTCTTT.

V usage is TRBV14 and J usage is TRBJ1-6; no clear D. The CDR3 covers 15 residues. CDR1 and CDR2 (germline): SGHDN, FVKESK. V was clipped by 4 bases and J by 0 bases, with 7 bases between them. Written as DNA, the CDR3 is TGTGCCAGCAGCCCCGATAGCTCCTATAATTCACCCCTCCACTTT. As protein: CASSPDSSYNSPLHF.

J is TRBJ2-2 and V is TRBV18, with TRBD1 as a possible D gene (5 bases). Germline-derived CDR1 and CDR2 are KGHSH and LQKENI. CDR3 size: 15 residues. Trimming stripped 2 bases from V and 0 bases from J, with 7 bases between. CDR3 nucleotides: TGTGCCAGCTCACCAGACAGCGCGAACACCGGGGAGCTGTTTTTT. It encodes CASSPDSANTGELFF.

The J gene is TRBJ1-2, the V gene TRBV6-5; 8 bases are a match to TRBD1. This CDR3 has 14 residues. From germline, CDR1 is MNHEY and CDR2 SVGAGI. V lost 6 bases to trimming and J lost 5 bases; unmatched junction nucleotides: 8. CDR3 amino acids: CASSGTQGGYGYTF. The CDR3 coding sequence is TGTGCCAGCAGCGGGACACAGGGGGGGTATGGCTACACCTTC.

This clone showed up just a few times. The rearrangement joins TRBV7-3 to TRBJ2-1; 10 nucleotides align to TRBD2. V was clipped by 2 bases and J by 4 bases; unmatched bases: 8. This CDR3 has 17 amino acids. CDR1 is SGHTA, CDR2 FQGTGA, per germline. The CDR3 region has the DNA TGTGCCAGCAGCTTACTTCCCAGCGGGGGGGTTTACAATGAGCAGTTCTTC. Translated: CASSLLPSGGVYNEQFF.

Remarks on this clone: Other DNA variants within this sample encode the same CDR3. CDR3 sequence: CASSLGLAGGPADTQYF. CDR3 nucleotide sequence: TGCGCCAGCAGCTTGGGACTAGCGGGGGGGCCCGCAGATACGCAGTATTTT. V usage is TRBV5-1 and J usage is TRBJ2-3; TRBD2 matches at 14 bases. Trimming at V came to 0 bases and at J to 4 bases, leaving 4 bases not matched to a gene. CDR1 is SGHRS and CDR2 is YFSETQ in the germline V gene. The CDR3 has 17 residues.

The chain couples TRBV7-8 to TRBJ1-1; D unresolved. V gave up 0 bases and J gave up 4 bases, with 15 bases separating them. The CDR3 runs to 16 residues. Germline V CDR1 and CDR2: SGHVS, FQNEAQ. CDR3 sequence reads: CASSLALVARGTEAFF. The CDR3 DNA reads TGTGCCAGCAGCTTAGCCCTGGTTGCCCGAGGCACTGAAGCTTTCTTT. Supplemented by reference TRBV7-8 and TRBJ1-1, the full variable domain reads GAGVSQSPRYKVAKRGQDVALRCDPISGHVSLFWYQQALGQGPEFLTYFQNEAQLDKSGLPSDRFFAERPEGSVSTLKIQRTQQEDSAVYLCASSLALVARGTEAFFGQGTRLTVV.